Below, one T cell receptor (beta chain) is given with its context. These data are taken from a study of T cell changes during pregnancy in multiple sclerosis. The V gene's germline CDR1 is KGHSH and CDR2 LQKENI. The CDR3 is made up of 14 amino acids. V shed 0 bases, J shed 3 bases, and the junction held 0 bases outside the gene matches. The protocol was immunoSEQ multiplex PCR, while the TCRdb copy is restricted to in-frame clones and leaves out a portion. The repertoire holds tens of thousands of clones, with about 91% as singletons. The chain employs TRBV18 and TRBJ1-2, with 8 bases that match TRBD1. The source was CD8+ T cells from peripheral blood mononuclear cells, collected in the second trimester of pregnancy. The TCR originated in a female donor with multiple sclerosis, enrolled in a pregnancy study. The CDR3 nucleotides read TGTGCCAGCTCACCACCGGGACAGGACTATGGCTACACCTTC. As protein: CASSPPGQDYGYTF.